The sequence of this T cell receptor (beta chain) was determined in a study of CD8 T cells in ankylosing spondylitis. Study-level points and caveats: Characteristic of ankylosing spondylitis blood, it appeared, was a TCR beta motif comprising roughly 8 highly homologous variants.

Between the trimmed V and J ends, which lost 0 bases and 4 bases, there was a span of 14 bases. CDR1 DFQATT and CDR2 SNEGSKA come from the germline V gene (reference sequence). The CDR3 loop spans 15 amino acids. Points on this clonotype: What it recognizes is unknown.

TCRdb fed the 5' RACE reads into MiXCR, producing one record per CDR3 protein. Of approximately 400,000 distinct CDR3 sequences listed, about 15% are singletons. The J gene is TRBJ2-3, the V gene TRBV20-1; possible D gene TRBD2, 5 bases. The clonotype was recovered from a male donor with ankylosing spondylitis. Sequencing used blood, either unsorted or a sorted T cell fraction (not recorded which). The CDR3 region has the DNA TGCAGTGCTAGAGAACCCGAGGGAGTCCCAGATACGCAGTATTTT. Translating gives CSAREPEGVPDTQYF.